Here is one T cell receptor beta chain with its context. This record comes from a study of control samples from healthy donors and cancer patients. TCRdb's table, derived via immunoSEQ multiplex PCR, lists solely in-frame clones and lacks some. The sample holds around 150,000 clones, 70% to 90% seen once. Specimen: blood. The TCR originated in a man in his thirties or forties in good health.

Here the CDR3 DNA reads TGCGCCAGCAGCCACACGGGACAGGGTGATCAGCCCCAGCATTTT. Translation gives CASSHTGQGDQPQHF. The rearrangement joins TRBV4-3 to TRBJ1-5; 9 nucleotides match TRBD1. CDR1 LGHNA and CDR2 YSLEER come from the germline V gene. The CDR3 length is 15 residues. V trimming: 3 bases; J trimming: 5 bases; junction bases outside the gene matches: 5.